This T cell receptor (beta chain) was identified during a study of cytomegalovirus exposure and HLA in healthy donors. Study conclusions and caveats: Cytomegalovirus association was assigned to approximately 160 TCR beta chains. Sequencing depth roughly uniform across donors was assumed in presence/absence analyses.

Points on this clone: The antigen remains undetermined.

Sampled while nominally healthy, donors likely had unrecorded immune exposures. The V gene's germline CDR1 is MNHNS and CDR2 SASEGT. J gave up 4 bases and V 4 bases, and 8 bases lay outside the gene matches. The CDR3 contains 16 residues. In the PCR, 60 Vbeta and 13 Jbeta primers were used. Only in-frame clones appear in the TCRdb table, and some are missing; sequencing was by immunoSEQ multiplex PCR. The sample carries some 130,000 clones, around 76% recorded once. This clonotype was obtained from a male donor in good health and CMV-seronegative. The chain employs TRBV6-1 and TRBJ1-3; TRBD1 aligns across 9 bases. The sequenced material came from PBMCs. This CDR3 reads CASSASTGGTGNTIYF. The CDR3 DNA sequence: TGTGCCAGCAGTGCCTCGACAGGGGGAACAGGAAACACCATATATTTT.